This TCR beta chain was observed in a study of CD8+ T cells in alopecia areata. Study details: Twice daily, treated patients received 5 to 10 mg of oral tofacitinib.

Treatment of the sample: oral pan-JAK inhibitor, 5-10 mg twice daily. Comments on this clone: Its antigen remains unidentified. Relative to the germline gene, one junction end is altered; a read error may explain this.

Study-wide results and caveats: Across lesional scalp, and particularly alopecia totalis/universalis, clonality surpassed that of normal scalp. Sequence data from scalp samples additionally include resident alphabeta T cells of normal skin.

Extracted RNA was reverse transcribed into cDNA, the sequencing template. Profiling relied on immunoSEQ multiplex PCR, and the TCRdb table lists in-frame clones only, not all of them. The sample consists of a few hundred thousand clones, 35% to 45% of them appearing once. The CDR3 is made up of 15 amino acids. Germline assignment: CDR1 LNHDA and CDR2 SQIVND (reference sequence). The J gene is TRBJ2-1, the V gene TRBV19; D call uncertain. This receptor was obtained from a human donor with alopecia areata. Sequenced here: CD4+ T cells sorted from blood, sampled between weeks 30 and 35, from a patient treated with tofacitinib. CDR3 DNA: TGTGCCAGTAGTTTAGACCAGAACCTAAACAATGAGCAGTTCTTC. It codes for CASSLDQNLNNEQFF.